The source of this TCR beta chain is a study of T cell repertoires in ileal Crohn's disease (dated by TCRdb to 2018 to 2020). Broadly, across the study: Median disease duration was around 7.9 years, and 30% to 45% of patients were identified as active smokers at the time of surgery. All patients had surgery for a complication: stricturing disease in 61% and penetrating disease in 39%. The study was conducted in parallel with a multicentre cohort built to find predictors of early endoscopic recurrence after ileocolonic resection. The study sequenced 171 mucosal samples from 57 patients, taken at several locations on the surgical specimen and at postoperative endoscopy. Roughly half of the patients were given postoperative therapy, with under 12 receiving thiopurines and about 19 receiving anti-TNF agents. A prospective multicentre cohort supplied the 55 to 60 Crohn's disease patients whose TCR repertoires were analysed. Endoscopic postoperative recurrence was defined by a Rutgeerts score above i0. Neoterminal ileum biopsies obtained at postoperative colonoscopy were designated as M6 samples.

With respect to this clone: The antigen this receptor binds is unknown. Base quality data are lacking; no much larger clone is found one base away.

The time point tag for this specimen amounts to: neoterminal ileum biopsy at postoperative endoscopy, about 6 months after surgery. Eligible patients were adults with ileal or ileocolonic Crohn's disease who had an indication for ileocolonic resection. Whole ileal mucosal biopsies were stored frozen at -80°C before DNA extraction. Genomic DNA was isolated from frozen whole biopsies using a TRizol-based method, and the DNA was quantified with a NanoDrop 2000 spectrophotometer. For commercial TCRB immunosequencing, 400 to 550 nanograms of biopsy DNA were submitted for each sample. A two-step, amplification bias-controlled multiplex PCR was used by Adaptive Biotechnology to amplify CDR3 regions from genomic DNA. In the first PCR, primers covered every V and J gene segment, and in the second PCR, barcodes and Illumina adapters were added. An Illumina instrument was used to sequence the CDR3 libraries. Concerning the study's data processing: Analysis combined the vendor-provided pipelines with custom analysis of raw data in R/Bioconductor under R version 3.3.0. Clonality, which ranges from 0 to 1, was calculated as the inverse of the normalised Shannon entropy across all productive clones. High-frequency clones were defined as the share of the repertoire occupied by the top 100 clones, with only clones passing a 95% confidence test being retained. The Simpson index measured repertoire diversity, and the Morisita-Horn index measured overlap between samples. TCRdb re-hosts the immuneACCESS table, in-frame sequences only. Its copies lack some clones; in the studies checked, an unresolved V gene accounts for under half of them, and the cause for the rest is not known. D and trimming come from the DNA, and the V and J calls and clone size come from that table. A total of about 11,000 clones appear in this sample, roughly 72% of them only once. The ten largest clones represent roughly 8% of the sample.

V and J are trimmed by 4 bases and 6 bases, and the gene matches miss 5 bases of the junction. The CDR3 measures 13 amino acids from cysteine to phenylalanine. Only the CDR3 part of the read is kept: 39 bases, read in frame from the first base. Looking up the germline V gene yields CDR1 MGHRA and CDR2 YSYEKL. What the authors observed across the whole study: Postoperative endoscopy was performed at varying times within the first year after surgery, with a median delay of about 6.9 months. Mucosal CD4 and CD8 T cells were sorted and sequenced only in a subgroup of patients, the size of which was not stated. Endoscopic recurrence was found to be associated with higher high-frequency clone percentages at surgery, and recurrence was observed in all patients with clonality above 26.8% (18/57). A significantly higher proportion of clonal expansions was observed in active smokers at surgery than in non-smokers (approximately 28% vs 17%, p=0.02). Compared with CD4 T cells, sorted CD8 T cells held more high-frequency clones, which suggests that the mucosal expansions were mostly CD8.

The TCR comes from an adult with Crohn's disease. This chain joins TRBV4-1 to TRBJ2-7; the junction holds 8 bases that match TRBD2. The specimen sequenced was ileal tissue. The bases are TGCGCCAGCAGCCTGCGGGAGGATCGCGAGCAGTACTTC. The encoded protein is CASSLREDREQYF.